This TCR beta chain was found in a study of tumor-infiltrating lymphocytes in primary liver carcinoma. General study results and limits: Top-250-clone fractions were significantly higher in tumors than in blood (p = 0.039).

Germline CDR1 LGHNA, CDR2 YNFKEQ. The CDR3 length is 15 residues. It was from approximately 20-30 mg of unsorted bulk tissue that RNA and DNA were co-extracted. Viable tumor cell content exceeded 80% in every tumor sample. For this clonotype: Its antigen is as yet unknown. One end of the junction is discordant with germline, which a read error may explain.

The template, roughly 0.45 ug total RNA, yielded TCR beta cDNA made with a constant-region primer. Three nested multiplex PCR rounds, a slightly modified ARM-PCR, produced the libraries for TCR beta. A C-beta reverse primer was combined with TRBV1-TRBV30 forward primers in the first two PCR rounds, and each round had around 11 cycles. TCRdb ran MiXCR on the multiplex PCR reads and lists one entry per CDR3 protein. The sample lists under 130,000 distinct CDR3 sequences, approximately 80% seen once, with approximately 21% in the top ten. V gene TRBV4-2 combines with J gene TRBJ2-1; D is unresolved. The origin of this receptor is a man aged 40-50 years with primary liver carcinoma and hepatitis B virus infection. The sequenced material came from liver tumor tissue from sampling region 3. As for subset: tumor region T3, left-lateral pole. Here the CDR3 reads CASSYVSFSGNGQFF. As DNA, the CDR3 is TGTGCCAGCAGCTATGTTAGTTTTTCAGGCAATGGGCAGTTCTTC.